A single sample is the source of the 28 T cell receptor beta chains below, sequenced in a study of Ad26.COV2.S vaccination and SARS-CoV-2 variants. Assay: immunoSEQ multiplex PCR; the TCRdb copy retains only in-frame clones and omits some. The profile covers more than 250,000 clones, with more than 70% appearing a single time and approximately 3.3% taken by the ten largest. The treatment here: around 19 received Ad26.COV2.S at low or high dose, single or two shots; about five received placebo; per-sample allocation not given. Sampling occurred on day 63 after the first vaccine or placebo injection. The sequencing used peripheral blood, collected in a trial of Ad26.COV2.S vaccine versus placebo. The receptors derive from a person aged 18 to 59 who received the Ad26.COV2.S COVID-19 vaccine or a placebo.

The chain couples TRBV6-1 to TRBJ1-3; D may be TRBD1 (5 bases). The CDR3 is 17 residues long. CDR1 and CDR2 from the germline V gene are MNHNS and SASEGT. Trimming took 2 bases from V and 4 from J, leaving 18 bases between them. In DNA, the CDR3 is TGTGCCAGCAGTGAAATGGACTGGGGCGTCGGAGGAAACACCATATATTTT. Translation: CASSEMDWGVGGNTIYF.

The chain uses TRBV15 and TRBJ1-5, with TRBD1 matching 7 bases. Germline lookup yields CDR1 LNHNV and CDR2 YYDKDF (reference sequence). The V gene end was trimmed by 3 bases and the J gene end by 5 bases; junction bases not matched to a gene: 7. This CDR3 has 15 residues. The CDR3 reads CATSSTGDWDQPQHF. The CDR3 bases are TGTGCCACCAGCAGTACAGGGGATTGGGATCAGCCCCAGCATTTT.

This rearrangement joins TRBV29-1 to TRBJ1-1; TRBD1 matches 12 bases. With 2 bases clipped from V and 3 bases from J, the junction kept 13 bases outside the gene matches. Germline CDR1 reads SQVTM; CDR2 reads ANQGSEA. This CDR3 contains 18 residues. CDR3 in amino acids: CSVENEGTGGLEDTEAFF. DNA of the CDR3: TGCAGCGTTGAAAACGAAGGGACAGGGGGCTTGGAGGACACTGAAGCTTTCTTT.

V usage is TRBV6-5 and J usage is TRBJ2-3; the D gene is possibly TRBD2 (5 bases). The germline CDR1 and CDR2 sequences are MNHEY and SVGAGI. The CDR3 is 15 amino acids. Trimming shortened V by 2 bases and J by 2 bases, and 11 bases separated the two germline ends. The DNA of the CDR3 is TGTGCCAGCAGTTACAGGGCGGGCGCCACAGATACGCAGTATTTT. Its translation is CASSYRAGATDTQYF.

The rearrangement links TRBV25-1 to TRBJ1-6, with D possibly matching TRBD1 (6 bases). V was clipped by 3 bases and J by 13 bases, with 13 bases between them. The CDR3 has 13 residues. Germline assignment: CDR1 MGHDK and CDR2 SYGVNS. CDR3 sequence: CASSEHRESPLHF. The CDR3 bases are TGTGCCAGCAGTGAGCACAGGGAATCCCCCCTCCACTTT.

The chain employs TRBV7-2 and TRBJ2-7; the match to TRBD2 covers 12 bases. V lost 5 bases and J lost 3; bases outside the gene matches: 8. The germline CDR1 and CDR2 sequences are SGHTA and FQGNSA. The CDR3 covers 16 residues. The CDR3 sequence is CASSPHRTSGDYEQYF. CDR3 sequence (DNA): TGTGCCAGCAGCCCGCATAGGACTAGCGGGGACTACGAGCAGTACTTC.

The rearrangement uses TRBV28 and TRBJ1-2; D perhaps matches TRBD1 (5 bases). Trimming stripped 1 base from V and 8 bases from J, with 20 bases between. CDR1 and CDR2 (germline): MDHEN, SYDVKM. The CDR3 runs 16 residues. CDR3: CASSLSPETAPKGYTF. CDR3 coding DNA: TGTGCCAGCAGTTTATCCCCTGAGACAGCTCCTAAGGGCTACACCTTC.

This clone has only one observation. This chain connects TRBV5-5 to TRBJ1-1, with D maybe TRBD1 (6 bases). The ends were cut back, 1 base at V and 5 bases at J, with 9 bases in the middle. The CDR3 has 13 residues. Per the germline V gene, CDR1 is SGHKS and CDR2 is YYEKEE (reference sequence). This CDR3 reads CASSLWGRTEAFF. The CDR3 region has the DNA TGTGCCAGCAGCTTGTGGGGGCGTACTGAAGCTTTCTTT.

This chain joins TRBV6-6 and TRBJ1-1; no clear D gene. CDR3 length: 14 amino acids. The V end lost 10 bases, the J end lost 7 bases, and 22 bases lay between the germline ends. Germline values: CDR1 MNHNY, CDR2 SVGAGI (reference sequence). The CDR3 sequence is CAIHSGGSKGEAFF. CDR3 coding DNA: TGTGCCATCCACAGTGGCGGAAGTAAAGGTGAAGCTTTCTTT.

J is TRBJ2-3 and V is TRBV11-2, with TRBD2 matching over 8 bases. There are 16 residues in the CDR3. V trimming: 3 bases; J trimming: 2 bases; junction bases outside the gene matches: 7. CDR1 and CDR2 from the germline V gene are SGHAT and FQNNGV. Here the CDR3 DNA reads TGTGCCAGCAGCTTTCGAACTAGCGGTTTCACAGATACGCAGTATTTT. Translated: CASSFRTSGFTDTQYF.

This sequence joins TRBV2 and TRBJ2-1; either TRBD1 or TRBD2 may fit D (6 bases each). This CDR3 is built from 12 residues. Trimming took off 6 bases at V and 8 bases at J, with 11 bases between the two ends. The germline gives CDR1 SNHLY, CDR2 FYNNEI. DNA of the CDR3: TGTGCCAGCAGGGGGGGCGTCGATGAGCAGTTCTTC. Translating gives CASRGGVDEQFF.

The V gene is TRBV3-1 (or the pseudogene TRBV3-2), the J gene TRBJ1-4; 10 bases match TRBD1. The CDR3 consists of 16 residues. V lost 3 bases and J lost 8; bases outside the gene matches: 9. CDR1 is LGHDT and CDR2 is YNNKEL in the germline V gene (reference sequence). The DNA of the CDR3 is TGTGCCAGCAGCCAGGTCCCGGGACAGGGGTTGGAAAAACTGTTTTTT. This gives the protein CASSQVPGQGLEKLFF.

The chain links TRBV7-3 to TRBJ2-5; D may be TRBD1 (9 bases). The V and J ends lost 5 bases and 5 bases respectively, with 18 bases between them. This CDR3 contains 15 residues. Germline CDR1 is SGHTA and CDR2 is FQGTGA. The CDR3 is CASSQTGGGRETQYF. The CDR3 nucleotides are TGTGCCAGCAGCCAAACAGGGGGCGGGAGGGAGACCCAGTACTTC.

The chain joins TRBV5-1 to TRBJ1-2, with D uncertain. The CDR3 runs 14 residues. Germline CDR1 SGHRS, CDR2 YFSETQ. Deletions cut 4 bases from V and 4 bases from J, with 14 bases between. The CDR3 DNA sequence: TGCGCCAGCAGCCCCGGCGGGCCCGTCTATGGCTACACCTTC. Translation gives CASSPGGPVYGYTF. The entire variable domain, with the rest obtained from reference TRBV5-1 and TRBJ1-2, is as follows: KAGVTQTPRYLIKTRGQQVTLSCSPISGHRSVSWYQQTPGQGLQFLFEYFSETQRNKGNFPGRFSGRQFSNSRSEMNVSTLELGDSALYLCASSPGGPVYGYTFGSGTRLTVV.

This sequence joins TRBV28 and TRBJ1-2; weak D call: TRBD1 (5 bases). The germline CDR1 and CDR2 sequences are MDHEN and SYDVKM. CDR3 size: 14 residues. V was clipped by 5 bases and J by 4 bases, with 14 bases between them. Here the CDR3 reads CASSRVDSIYGYTF. Written as DNA, the CDR3 is TGTGCCAGCAGTAGAGTAGACAGCATCTATGGCTACACCTTC.

This chain connects TRBV5-1 to TRBJ2-1, with TRBD1 identical over 10 bases. Germline CDR1 reads SGHRS; CDR2 reads YFSETQ. The CDR3 consists of 14 residues. Trimming at V came to 5 bases and at J to 10 bases, leaving 9 bases not matched to a gene. The CDR3 region has the DNA TGCGCCAGCAGTTCCGGGACAGGGGCTCAAGAGCAGTTCTTC. It yields the protein CASSSGTGAQEQFF.

This sequence joins TRBV5-1 and TRBJ2-5, with 9 bases identical to TRBD1. Germline V gene data show CDR1 as SGHRS and CDR2 as YFSETQ. This CDR3 region has 14 residues. V dropped 0 bases and J dropped 5; count of bases not matched to a gene: 2. This CDR3 is CASSLATGGETQYF. The CDR3 DNA follows: TGCGCCAGCAGCTTGGCGACAGGGGGGGAGACCCAGTACTTC.

The chain is built from TRBV9 and TRBJ2-5; 12 positions agree with TRBD2. Trimming cost V 0 bases and J 2 bases; bases outside gene matches: 11. The CDR3 covers 19 residues. Germline CDR1 reads SGDLS; CDR2 reads YYNGEE. CDR3 nucleotides: TGTGCCAGCAGCGTAGCCGGGGGCGGCGGGACTAGCGGGCAAGAGACCCAGTACTTC. Translating it yields CASSVAGGGGTSGQETQYF.

The chain carries TRBV10-3 and TRBJ2-7, with D hard to call. Germline loops: CDR1 ENHRY, CDR2 SYGVKD. V dropped 3 bases and J dropped 1 base, with 13 bases sitting between them. This CDR3 spans 15 amino acids. The CDR3 DNA is TGTGCCATCAGTGACCCATTGAAATTGTCCTACGAGCAGTACTTC. Protein product: CAISDPLKLSYEQYF.

This chain connects TRBV5-1 to TRBJ2-7; unclear D gene. Germline values: CDR1 SGHRS, CDR2 YFSETQ. This CDR3 has 13 amino acids. The V and J ends lost 1 base and 2 bases respectively, with 7 bases between them. Here the CDR3 DNA reads TGCGCCAGCAGCTTGAGGGCAACCTACGAGCAGTACTTC. Translated: CASSLRATYEQYF. The complete variable domain, with remaining parts taken from reference TRBV5-1 and TRBJ2-7, reads KAGVTQTPRYLIKTRGQQVTLSCSPISGHRSVSWYQQTPGQGLQFLFEYFSETQRNKGNFPGRFSGRQFSNSRSEMNVSTLELGDSALYLCASSLRATYEQYFGPGTRLTVT.

This chain uses TRBV2 with TRBJ2-7; TRBD1 or TRBD2 may be the D gene (5 bases each). The CDR3 is 13 residues long. CDR1 and CDR2 (germline): SNHLY, FYNNEI. V was pared by 8 bases and J by 6 bases, with 17 bases between. The CDR3 here is CASLGTVETEQYF. The DNA of the CDR3 is TGTGCCAGCCTTGGGACCGTCGAGACCGAGCAGTACTTC.

This clone was detected only once. In DNA form, the CDR3 reads TGTGCCAGCAGGTCGGAAATCCTAATGTCACGGCAGCCCCAGCATTTT. Translating gives CASRSEILMSRQPQHF. The rearrangement joins TRBV2 to TRBJ1-5; D uncertain. The CDR3 has 16 residues. Between the trimmed V and J ends, which lost 6 bases and 7 bases, there was a span of 22 bases. Germline V gives CDR1 SNHLY, CDR2 FYNNEI. Full variable domain (missing parts from reference TRBV2 and TRBJ1-5): EPEVTQTPSHQVTQMGQEVILRCVPISNHLYFYWYRQILGQKVEFLVSFYNNEISEKSEIFDDQFSVERPDGSNFTLKIRSTKLEDSAMYFCASRSEILMSRQPQHFGDGTRLSIL.

V gene TRBV15 combines with J gene TRBJ2-5; 10 bases are shared with TRBD2. CDR3 length: 13 amino acids. Germline CDR1 and CDR2: LNHNV and YYDKDF (reference sequence). The J segment lost 9 bases and the V segment lost 5 bases, leaving 6 bases of the junction unmatched. This chain's CDR3 is CATSGTSAASQYF. DNA of the CDR3: TGTGCCACCAGCGGGACTAGCGCTGCGTCCCAGTACTTC.

This chain joins TRBV6-5 and TRBJ2-3, with a tentative D call TRBD2 (6 bases). V was trimmed by 8 bases and J by 6 bases, leaving 15 bases between them. The CDR3 totals 13 residues. Per germline, CDR1 MNHEY and CDR2 SVGAGI. Here the CDR3 reads CASGTSRWDTQYF. The CDR3, as DNA: TGTGCCAGCGGGACTTCCCGCTGGGATACGCAGTATTTT.

The chain has TRBV6-6 and TRBJ2-3, with 10 bases identical to TRBD2. The CDR3 consists of 15 residues. CDR1 and CDR2 from the germline V gene are MNHNY and SVGAGI (reference sequence). Trimming cost V 4 bases and J 5 bases; bases outside gene matches: 6. The CDR3 loop is CASSSGTSDGDTQYF. CDR3 coding DNA: TGTGCCAGCAGTTCCGGGACTAGCGATGGAGATACGCAGTATTTT.

The table lists this clone with a count of one. V and J are TRBV2 and TRBJ1-4, with D possibly TRBD1 on 5 matching bases. Germline CDR1 is SNHLY and CDR2 is FYNNEI. This CDR3 comprises 15 residues. V gave up 3 bases and J gave up 7 bases, with 15 bases separating them. The CDR3 DNA follows: TGTGCCAGCAGTGAGGGTCTACGGGGACGTGAAAAACTGTTTTTT. Its translation: CASSEGLRGREKLFF. Supplemented by reference TRBV2 and TRBJ1-4, the full variable domain reads EPEVTQTPSHQVTQMGQEVILRCVPISNHLYFYWYRQILGQKVEFLVSFYNNEISEKSEIFDDQFSVERPDGSNFTLKIRSTKLEDSAMYFCASSEGLRGREKLFFGSGTQLSVL.

The chain combines TRBV18 with TRBJ1-1; TRBD1 agrees at 8 bases. With 2 bases clipped from V and 1 base from J, the junction kept 3 bases outside the gene matches. Germline V gives CDR1 KGHSH, CDR2 LQKENI. CDR3 length equals 15 residues. CDR3 region: CASSPETGANTEAFF. As DNA, the CDR3 is TGTGCCAGCTCACCAGAGACAGGGGCGAACACTGAAGCTTTCTTT.

The rearrangement joins TRBV24-1 to TRBJ2-3; the D is unclear. The CDR3 totals 13 residues. Trimming took off 2 bases at V and 3 bases at J, with 5 bases between the two ends. Germline-derived CDR1 and CDR2 are KGHDR and SFDVKD. The DNA for the CDR3 is TGTGCCACCAGTGATTCACTAACAGATACGCAGTATTTT. This gives the protein CATSDSLTDTQYF.